Shown below are 11 T cell receptor beta chains from a single sample sequenced in a study of shared clonotypes between healthy human individuals. CD45RO-negative cells were positively selected for CCR7, leaving out terminally differentiated effector memory CD45RA+ cells. Sequencing used immunoSEQ multiplex PCR; TCRdb keeps in-frame clones, though not all of them. The sample has about 2 million clones, less than 95% seen once; the top ten hold about 1.1%. The sequencing sample was made of naive CD8+ T cells sorted from blood. The origin of the receptors is a man between 18 and 29 years old in good health.

This chain connects TRBV11-2 to TRBJ2-7; 9 bases fit TRBD1. The CDR3 runs 14 residues. Germline V lookup: CDR1 SGHAT, CDR2 FQNNGV. The V segment lost 1 base and the J segment 6 bases; nucleotides outside the gene matches: 4. This CDR3 is CASSLVGTGFEQYF. The CDR3 DNA sequence: TGTGCCAGCAGCTTAGTTGGGACAGGGTTCGAGCAGTACTTC. Based on the CDR3 plus reference TRBV11-2 and TRBJ2-7, the full variable domain is EAGVAQSPRYKIIEKRQSVAFWCNPISGHATLYWYQQILGQGPKLLIQFQNNGVVDDSQLPKDRFSAERLKGVDSTLKIQPAKLEDSAVYLCASSLVGTGFEQYFGPGTRLTVT.

V usage is TRBV4-1 and J usage is TRBJ2-7; no reliable D call. Germline V gene sequence: CDR1 MGHRA, CDR2 YSYEKL. CDR3 size: 13 residues. The germline V and J ends were trimmed by 4 bases and 2 bases, with 9 bases remaining between them. Here the CDR3 reads CASSPSLAYEQYF. In DNA form, the CDR3 reads TGCGCCAGCAGCCCATCCTTGGCCTACGAGCAGTACTTC.

The chain couples TRBV7-2 to TRBJ1-6; D might be TRBD1 (6 bases). The germline CDR1 and CDR2 sequences are SGHTA and FQGNSA. The CDR3 consists of 15 residues. V was shortened by 1 base and J by 6 bases, with 10 bases between the two germline ends. The CDR3 spells CASSLEAGANSPLHF. The CDR3 nucleotides read TGTGCCAGCAGCTTAGAGGCAGGGGCTAATTCACCCCTCCACTTT.

V usage is TRBV11-2 and J usage is TRBJ2-3; 7 nucleotides agree with TRBD2. V was pared by 5 bases and J by 0 bases, with 8 bases of the junction left unmatched. This CDR3 is 16 amino acids long. CDR1 SGHAT and CDR2 FQNNGV come from the germline V gene. CDR3 region: CASSVGTISSTDTQYF. For the CDR3, the DNA is TGTGCCAGCAGCGTCGGGACTATATCTAGCACAGATACGCAGTATTTT. Supplemented by reference TRBV11-2 and TRBJ2-3, the full variable domain reads EAGVAQSPRYKIIEKRQSVAFWCNPISGHATLYWYQQILGQGPKLLIQFQNNGVVDDSQLPKDRFSAERLKGVDSTLKIQPAKLEDSAVYLCASSVGTISSTDTQYFGPGTRLTVL.

This clone was recorded only once. This chain links TRBV11-2 with TRBJ2-1, with D unclear. This CDR3 has 15 residues. In germline, CDR1 is SGHAT, CDR2 FQNNGV. V lost 6 bases and J 0 bases, leaving 12 bases between the germline ends. CDR3 nucleotides: TGTGCCAGCAGTCCTGACTGGGGCTCCTACAATGAGCAGTTCTTC. This gives the protein CASSPDWGSYNEQFF.

The chain carries TRBV5-1 and TRBJ2-1; 13 bases fit TRBD2. Germline V gene data show CDR1 as SGHRS and CDR2 as YFSETQ. Trimming cost V 3 bases and J 3 bases; bases outside gene matches: 3. This CDR3 region has 16 residues. CDR3 loop: CASSWTSGGSYNEQFF. CDR3 sequence (DNA): TGCGCCAGCAGCTGGACTAGCGGGGGTAGCTACAATGAGCAGTTCTTC.

This sequence joins TRBV27 and TRBJ2-7; D call uncertain. Trimming pared 6 bases from V and 2 bases from J, leaving 5 bases between. CDR1 and CDR2 (germline): MNHEY, SMNVEV (reference sequence). This CDR3 has 11 amino acids. CDR3 sequence (DNA): TGTGCCAGCAGAGGCACCTACGAGCAGTACTTC. Protein product: CASRGTYEQYF.

The rearrangement joins TRBV7-9 to TRBJ2-1, with D hard to call. V lost 1 base to trimming and J lost 10 bases, with 11 bases between them. This CDR3 has 13 amino acids. The germline V gene encodes CDR1 SEHNR and CDR2 FQNEAQ (reference sequence). CDR3 DNA sequence: TGTGCCAGCAGCTTAGAAGTAAACGAGGAGCAGTTCTTC. Protein sequence: CASSLEVNEEQFF. Full variable domain (remainder filled in from reference TRBV7-9 and TRBJ2-1): DTGVSQNPRHKITKRGQNVTFRCDPISEHNRLYWYRQTLGQGPEFLTYFQNEAQLEKSRLLSDRFSAERPKGSFSTLEIQRTEQGDSAMYLCASSLEVNEEQFFGPGTRLTVL.

The chain has TRBV7-8 and TRBJ2-5, with unresolved D. Trimming pared 1 base from V and 1 base from J, leaving 10 bases between. The germline CDR1 and CDR2 sequences are SGHVS and FQNEAQ. This CDR3 region has 15 residues. CDR3 nucleotide sequence: TGTGCCAGCAGCTTAGTAGGAACCTCCCAAGAGACCCAGTACTTC. Translating gives CASSLVGTSQETQYF.

The chain recombines TRBV28 with TRBJ2-7; TRBD2 matches at 9 bases. CDR3 length equals 15 residues. After removal of 6 bases from V and 1 base from J, the junction contained 7 bases not matched to a gene. In germline, CDR1 is MDHEN, CDR2 SYDVKM. The CDR3 nucleotides are TGTGCCAGCAGACCCCGACTAGCGGCTTCCTACGAGCAGTACTTC. Translated: CASRPRLAASYEQYF. Based on the CDR3 plus reference TRBV28 and TRBJ2-7, the full variable domain is DVKVTQSSRYLVKRTGEKVFLECVQDMDHENMFWYRQDPGLGLRLIYFSYDVKMKEKGDIPEGYSVSREKKERFSLILESASTNQTSMYLCASRPRLAASYEQYFGPGTRLTVT.

This chain uses TRBV6-5 with TRBJ2-7; D not resolved. Deletions cut 2 bases from V and 5 bases from J, with 4 bases between. This CDR3 is built from 11 residues. Germline CDR1 reads MNHEY; CDR2 reads SVGAGI. This CDR3 is CASSYEHEQYF. CDR3 nucleotides: TGTGCCAGCAGTTACGAGCACGAGCAGTACTTC.